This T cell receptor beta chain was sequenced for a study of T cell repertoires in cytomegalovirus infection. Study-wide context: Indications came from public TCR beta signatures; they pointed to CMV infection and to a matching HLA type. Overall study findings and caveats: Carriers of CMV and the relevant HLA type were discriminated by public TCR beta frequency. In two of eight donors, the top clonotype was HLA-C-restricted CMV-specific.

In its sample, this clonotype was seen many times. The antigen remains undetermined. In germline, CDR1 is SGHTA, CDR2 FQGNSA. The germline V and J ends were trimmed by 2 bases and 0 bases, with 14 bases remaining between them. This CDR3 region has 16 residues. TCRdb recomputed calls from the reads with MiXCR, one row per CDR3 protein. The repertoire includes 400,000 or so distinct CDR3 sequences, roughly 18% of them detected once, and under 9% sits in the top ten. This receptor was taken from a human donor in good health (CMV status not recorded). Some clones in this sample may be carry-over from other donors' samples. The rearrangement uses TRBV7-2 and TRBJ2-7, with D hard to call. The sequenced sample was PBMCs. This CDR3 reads CASSLRLGDYSYEQYF. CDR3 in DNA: TGTGCCAGCAGCTTACGTTTAGGCGATTACTCCTACGAGCAGTACTTC. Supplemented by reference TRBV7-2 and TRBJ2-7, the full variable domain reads GAGVSQSPSNKVTEKGKDVELRCDPISGHTALYWYRQSLGQGLEFLIYFQGNSAPDKSGLPSDRFSAERTGGSVSTLTIQRTQQEDSAVYLCASSLRLGDYSYEQYFGPGTRLTVT.